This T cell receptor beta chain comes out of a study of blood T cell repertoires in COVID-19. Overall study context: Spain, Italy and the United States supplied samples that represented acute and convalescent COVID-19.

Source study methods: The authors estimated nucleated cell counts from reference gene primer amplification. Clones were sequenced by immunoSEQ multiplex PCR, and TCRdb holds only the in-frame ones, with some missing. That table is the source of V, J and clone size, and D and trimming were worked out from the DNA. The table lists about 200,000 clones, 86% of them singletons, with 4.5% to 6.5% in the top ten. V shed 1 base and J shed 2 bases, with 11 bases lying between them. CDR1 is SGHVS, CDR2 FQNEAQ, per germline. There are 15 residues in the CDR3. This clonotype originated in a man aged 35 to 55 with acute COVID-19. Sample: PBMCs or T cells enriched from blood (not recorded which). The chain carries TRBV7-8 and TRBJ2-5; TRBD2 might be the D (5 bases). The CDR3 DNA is TGTGCCAGCAGCTTAGGAGGCCCGGGGCAAGAGACCCAGTACTTC. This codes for CASSLGGPGQETQYF.